Each of the 2 T cell receptor beta chains below was sequenced from the same sample in a study of blood T cells in healthy people across ages (dated by TCRdb to about 2015). The library was generated by 5' RACE. Sequencing was performed on an Illumina HiSeq 2500. A second PCR of roughly 7 to 11 cycles was performed with a sample-barcoded 5' primer and a J-beta primer mix. In-frame beta chains were kept once TCRdb had trimmed the public reads at Q25 with fastp and called clones with MiXCR. When rows share a CDR3 protein, they turn into one entry using the most common DNA and genes. The sample data list hundreds of thousands of distinct CDR3 sequences, and 45% to 50% of these were observed just once. The top ten constitute around an eighth of the sample. Source material: blood. These receptors all come from a man aged 25 to 40 in good health.

This clonotype was recorded at least ten times. The chain joins TRBV12-3 or TRBV12-4 to TRBJ1-2, with D hard to call. Trimming removed 3 bases at V and 5 bases at J, with 10 bases between. This CDR3 is 13 amino acids long. This CDR3 is CASSFGVDYGYTF. CDR3 nucleotides: TGTGCCAGCAGTTTCGGGGTCGATTATGGCTACACCTTC.

J is TRBJ2-1 and V is TRBV6-1; either TRBD1 or TRBD2 may fit D (6 bases each). Trimming removed 3 bases at V and 6 bases at J, with 9 bases between. Germline V gives CDR1 MNHNS, CDR2 SASEGT. The CDR3 totals 13 residues. The CDR3 DNA reads as TGTGCCAGCAGTGACGGGGGCCGCAATGAGCAGTTCTTC. It encodes CASSDGGRNEQFF.